The rows below give T cell receptor beta chains drawn from one sample of a study of cytomegalovirus exposure and HLA in healthy donors. Using immunoSEQ multiplex PCR, the repertoire was profiled, and TCRdb retains in-frame clones only, with some absent. The sample consists of 85,000 to 120,000 clones, 60% to 80% of them appearing once. Sequenced: PBMCs. The source is a man aged 40-50 years in good health and CMV-seronegative. CDR3s include the opening cysteine and the closing phenylalanine or tryptophan. D genes are given only for firm matches. Clone size is given for some rows only: seen once, a few or many times, or a class if the clone is expanded.

d_call: .; j_call: TRBJ1-6; v_call: TRBV5-5; clone_size: .; cdr3_nt: TGTGCCAGCGGGGGGGGTGGGAATAATTCACCCCTCCACTTT; cdr3_aa: CASGGGGNNSPLHF
d_call: TRBD1; j_call: TRBJ1-6; v_call: TRBV19; clone_size: .; cdr3_nt: TGTGCCAGGCGATGGACAGGGGGCTCCTATAATTCACCCCTCCACTTT; cdr3_aa: CARRWTGGSYNSPLHF
d_call: .; j_call: TRBJ1-2; v_call: TRBV5-5; clone_size: once; cdr3_nt: TGTGCCAGCAGCTTGGTGGTAGCGGGGGCTAGAGGCTACACCTTC; cdr3_aa: CASSLVVAGARGYTF
d_call: TRBD1; j_call: TRBJ2-6; v_call: TRBV5-8; clone_size: .; cdr3_nt: TGTGCCAGCAGCATGGACAGGGGGCGCGGCTCTGGGGCCAACGTCCTGACTTTC; cdr3_aa: CASSMDRGRGSGANVLTF
d_call: TRBD1; j_call: TRBJ2-1; v_call: TRBV6-1; clone_size: .; cdr3_nt: TGTGCCAGCAGTGTACAGGGGACCTACAATGAGCAGTTCTTC; cdr3_aa: CASSVQGTYNEQFF
d_call: TRBD1; j_call: TRBJ1-1; v_call: TRBV11-2; clone_size: .; cdr3_nt: TGTGCCAGCAGCTCCCGGACAGGAGAACGACTAGAAGCTTTCTTT; cdr3_aa: CASSSRTGERLEAFF
d_call: TRBD2; j_call: TRBJ2-7; v_call: TRBV11-2; clone_size: .; cdr3_nt: TGTGCCAGCAGCAACCCCACTAGCGGGGGGGTGGCCTACGAGCAGTACTTC; cdr3_aa: CASSNPTSGGVAYEQYF
d_call: .; j_call: TRBJ2-7; v_call: TRBV6-5; clone_size: few; cdr3_nt: TGTGCCAGCAGTTCCCGACTAGAGATCATCGAGCAGTACTTC; cdr3_aa: CASSSRLEIIEQYF
d_call: TRBD1; j_call: TRBJ2-2; v_call: TRBV27; clone_size: .; cdr3_nt: TGTGCCAGCAGTACCCCCCAGGGGGCGCTTGACGGGGAGCTGTTTTTT; cdr3_aa: CASSTPQGALDGELFF
d_call: .; j_call: TRBJ1-1; v_call: TRBV6-5; clone_size: .; cdr3_nt: TGTGCCAGCAGTAACCGGGACTCTCGGGAAGAAGCTTTCTTT; cdr3_aa: CASSNRDSREEAFF
d_call: .; j_call: TRBJ2-7; v_call: TRBV5-6; clone_size: few; cdr3_nt: TGTGCCAGCAGCTTGGACAGAAGCTCCTACGAGCAGTACTTC; cdr3_aa: CASSLDRSSYEQYF
d_call: .; j_call: TRBJ2-2; v_call: TRBV5-1; clone_size: .; cdr3_nt: TGCGCCAGCCGGCTGGGCTTGGGGGAGCTGTTTTTT; cdr3_aa: CASRLGLGELFF
d_call: TRBD1; j_call: TRBJ1-5; v_call: TRBV2; clone_size: .; cdr3_nt: TGTGCCAGCGGGACAGGGGGATCGCGGCCCCAGCATTTT; cdr3_aa: CASGTGGSRPQHF
d_call: TRBD1; j_call: TRBJ2-7; v_call: TRBV5-1; clone_size: .; cdr3_nt: TGCGCCAGCAGCTTACCTACTGGACAGGGTAGGTACGAGCAGTACTTC; cdr3_aa: CASSLPTGQGRYEQYF
d_call: .; j_call: TRBJ2-7; v_call: TRBV2; clone_size: few; cdr3_nt: TGTGCCAGCAGTGAAGGGGGGCGCAACGAGCAGTACTTC; cdr3_aa: CASSEGGRNEQYF
d_call: .; j_call: TRBJ1-6; v_call: TRBV5-5; clone_size: .; cdr3_nt: TGTGCCAGCAGCTTGGATTTCCGGGGTTCACCCCTCCACTTT; cdr3_aa: CASSLDFRGSPLHF
d_call: .; j_call: TRBJ2-7; v_call: TRBV7-9; clone_size: .; cdr3_nt: TGTGCCAGCAGCTTAGCGCGACAGGCTCGACCCTACGAGCAGTACTTC; cdr3_aa: CASSLARQARPYEQYF
d_call: TRBD1; j_call: TRBJ1-6; v_call: TRBV2; clone_size: .; cdr3_nt: TGTGCCAGCAGTGGACAGGGTCTTCGCTCACCCCTCCACTTT; cdr3_aa: CASSGQGLRSPLHF
d_call: .; j_call: TRBJ1-1; v_call: TRBV7-9; clone_size: once; cdr3_nt: TGTGCCAGCTTGGAATGGGCCTCGAACACTGAAGCTTTCTTT; cdr3_aa: CASLEWASNTEAFF
d_call: TRBD2; j_call: TRBJ2-7; v_call: TRBV6-5; clone_size: few; cdr3_nt: TGTGCCAGCAGTTACCTGCGGGGGAGCTCCTACGAGCAGTACTTC; cdr3_aa: CASSYLRGSSYEQYF
d_call: TRBD1; j_call: TRBJ1-2; v_call: TRBV19; clone_size: few; cdr3_nt: TGTGCCAGTAGTCAACAGGGGAACTATGGCTACACCTTC; cdr3_aa: CASSQQGNYGYTF
d_call: TRBD2; j_call: TRBJ2-1; v_call: TRBV15; clone_size: .; cdr3_nt: TGTGCCACCAGCAGAGATGTGGGACTAGCGGGGTTTGAGCAGTTCTTC; cdr3_aa: CATSRDVGLAGFEQFF
d_call: TRBD2; j_call: TRBJ2-5; v_call: TRBV7-9; clone_size: .; cdr3_nt: TGTGCCAGCAGCTTAAACGGGGGGGCCGGGGAGACCCAGTACTTC; cdr3_aa: CASSLNGGAGETQYF
d_call: .; j_call: TRBJ2-1; v_call: TRBV19; clone_size: .; cdr3_nt: TGTGCCAGTAGTACCAGGGCCCGACCTCCGGATGAGCAGTTCTTC; cdr3_aa: CASSTRARPPDEQFF
d_call: TRBD1; j_call: TRBJ2-2; v_call: TRBV13; clone_size: once; cdr3_nt: TGTGCCAGCAGCCATCAGTGGGGGACAGGATCGAACACCGGGGAGCTGTTTTTT; cdr3_aa: CASSHQWGTGSNTGELFF
d_call: .; j_call: TRBJ1-1; v_call: TRBV18; clone_size: .; cdr3_nt: TGTGCCAGCTCACCACAAACAGGGATGAACACTGAAGCTTTCTTT; cdr3_aa: CASSPQTGMNTEAFF
d_call: TRBD1; j_call: TRBJ2-5; v_call: TRBV15; clone_size: .; cdr3_nt: TGTGCCACCAGCAGAACCGGGACAGGGGCCCAAGAGACCCAGTACTTC; cdr3_aa: CATSRTGTGAQETQYF
d_call: .; j_call: TRBJ1-4; v_call: TRBV14; clone_size: .; cdr3_nt: TGTGCCAGCAGCCCCGGACTGTGGAGAAGGGAAAAACTGTTTTTT; cdr3_aa: CASSPGLWRREKLFF
d_call: TRBD1; j_call: TRBJ1-6; v_call: TRBV6-1; clone_size: .; cdr3_nt: TGTGCCAGCGGACAGGAGACAAATTCACCCCTCCACTTT; cdr3_aa: CASGQETNSPLHF
d_call: .; j_call: TRBJ2-5; v_call: TRBV25-1; clone_size: .; cdr3_nt: TGTGCCAGCAGTGAAACAGGTCGTCGGGAGACCCAGTACTTC; cdr3_aa: CASSETGRRETQYF
d_call: TRBD2; j_call: TRBJ2-2; v_call: TRBV7-2; clone_size: .; cdr3_nt: TGTGCCAGCAGCTCCTCCGGGACTATGAACACCGGGGAGCTGTTTTTT; cdr3_aa: CASSSSGTMNTGELFF
d_call: TRBD1; j_call: TRBJ1-5; v_call: TRBV19; clone_size: .; cdr3_nt: TGTGCCACCTCTGGACAGGCCTCAGGGTATCCCCAGCATTTT; cdr3_aa: CATSGQASGYPQHF
d_call: TRBD1; j_call: TRBJ1-3; v_call: TRBV5-1; clone_size: .; cdr3_nt: TGCGCCAGCAGCCTCGAGTCGAACAGGGGCTCTGGAAACACCATATATTTT; cdr3_aa: CASSLESNRGSGNTIYF
d_call: TRBD2; j_call: TRBJ2-2; v_call: TRBV2; clone_size: .; cdr3_nt: TGTGCCAGCAGTGATTTGCTAGCGGCTAACACCGGGGAGCTGTTTTTT; cdr3_aa: CASSDLLAANTGELFF
d_call: .; j_call: TRBJ2-5; v_call: TRBV15; clone_size: .; cdr3_nt: TGTGCCACCAGCTCCGGGCCGGGGCAAGAGACCCAGTACTTC; cdr3_aa: CATSSGPGQETQYF
d_call: .; j_call: TRBJ1-2; v_call: TRBV4-1; clone_size: .; cdr3_nt: TGCGCCAGCAGCCCGGGGGGCGGAGGCTACACCTTC; cdr3_aa: CASSPGGGGYTF
d_call: TRBD2; j_call: TRBJ2-3; v_call: TRBV29-1; clone_size: .; cdr3_nt: TGCAGCGTTTGGTCCGGGGGAGGGAGCACAGATACGCAGTATTTT; cdr3_aa: CSVWSGGGSTDTQYF
d_call: TRBD2; j_call: TRBJ2-5; v_call: TRBV4-1; clone_size: .; cdr3_nt: TGCGCCAGCAGCCGAGGGACTAGCGGGGGGGCGGAGACCCAGTACTTC; cdr3_aa: CASSRGTSGGAETQYF
d_call: .; j_call: TRBJ2-3; v_call: TRBV2; clone_size: .; cdr3_nt: TGTGCCAGCAGTTTCTACCGAGGGGATACGCAGTATTTT; cdr3_aa: CASSFYRGDTQYF
d_call: TRBD2; j_call: TRBJ2-3; v_call: TRBV4-1; clone_size: few; cdr3_nt: TGCGCCAGCAGCCAAGGGACTAGCGGGGACACAGATACGCAGTATTTT; cdr3_aa: CASSQGTSGDTDTQYF
d_call: .; j_call: TRBJ1-1; v_call: TRBV6-5; clone_size: few; cdr3_nt: TGTGCCAGCATGAGTGGGGCCACTGAAGCTTTCTTT; cdr3_aa: CASMSGATEAFF
d_call: TRBD2; j_call: TRBJ2-5; v_call: TRBV7-9; clone_size: .; cdr3_nt: TGTGCCAGCAGCTTAGTGGGACTAGTCGACCCGGAGACCCAGTACTTC; cdr3_aa: CASSLVGLVDPETQYF
d_call: TRBD1; j_call: TRBJ2-5; v_call: TRBV7-2; clone_size: .; cdr3_nt: TGTGCCAGCAGCTGGGACAGCAAAGAGACCCAGTACTTC; cdr3_aa: CASSWDSKETQYF
d_call: TRBD1; j_call: TRBJ1-4; v_call: TRBV5-1; clone_size: few; cdr3_nt: TGCGCCAGCAGCTCAACAGGGGGCGCAGAAGAAAAACTGTTTTTT; cdr3_aa: CASSSTGGAEEKLFF
d_call: TRBD1; j_call: TRBJ1-5; v_call: TRBV11-2; clone_size: .; cdr3_nt: TGTGCCAGCAGCGTCCGGACAGGGGGAAATCAGCCCCAGCATTTT; cdr3_aa: CASSVRTGGNQPQHF
d_call: .; j_call: TRBJ2-6; v_call: TRBV5-1; clone_size: .; cdr3_nt: TGCGCCAGCAGCTTGGCCGTGTCTGGGGCCAACGTCCTGACTTTC; cdr3_aa: CASSLAVSGANVLTF
d_call: .; j_call: TRBJ2-5; v_call: TRBV28; clone_size: .; cdr3_nt: TGTGCCAGCAGTTTATTAGGGGCCCAAGAGACCCAGTACTTC; cdr3_aa: CASSLLGAQETQYF
d_call: .; j_call: TRBJ1-1; v_call: TRBV7-2; clone_size: .; cdr3_nt: TGTGCCAGCAGCTTAGGTCCAGGGCGCACTGAAGCTTTCTTT; cdr3_aa: CASSLGPGRTEAFF
d_call: TRBD1; j_call: TRBJ2-5; v_call: TRBV11-2; clone_size: .; cdr3_nt: TGTGCCAGCAGCCCAGGGGGTAGCCCCCGAGAGACCCAGTACTTC; cdr3_aa: CASSPGGSPRETQYF
d_call: TRBD1; j_call: TRBJ1-2; v_call: TRBV2; clone_size: .; cdr3_nt: TGTGCCAGCAGTAACAGGGGAAGCTACACCTTC; cdr3_aa: CASSNRGSYTF
d_call: .; j_call: TRBJ2-3; v_call: TRBV7-2; clone_size: .; cdr3_nt: TGTGCCAGCAGCTCGAGCTCCGGAGGGTATACGATGGATACGCAGTATTTT; cdr3_aa: CASSSSSGGYTMDTQYF
d_call: .; j_call: TRBJ1-4; v_call: TRBV6-5; clone_size: .; cdr3_nt: TGTGCCAGCGGAAAACAGGTGTTTGATGAAAAACTGTTTTTT; cdr3_aa: CASGKQVFDEKLFF
d_call: .; j_call: TRBJ1-4; v_call: TRBV6-5; clone_size: .; cdr3_nt: TGTGCCAGCCGTGGCGGGGGGTTTAATGAAAAACTGTTTTTT; cdr3_aa: CASRGGGFNEKLFF
d_call: TRBD1; j_call: TRBJ2-1; v_call: TRBV9; clone_size: .; cdr3_nt: TGTGCCAGCAGCGTAGGAGGGGGGACAGGGTTCAATGAGCAGTTCTTC; cdr3_aa: CASSVGGGTGFNEQFF
d_call: .; j_call: TRBJ2-7; v_call: TRBV11-1; clone_size: .; cdr3_nt: TGTGCCAGCAGCTTAGGGTATGCTACCTCCTACGAGCAGTACTTC; cdr3_aa: CASSLGYATSYEQYF